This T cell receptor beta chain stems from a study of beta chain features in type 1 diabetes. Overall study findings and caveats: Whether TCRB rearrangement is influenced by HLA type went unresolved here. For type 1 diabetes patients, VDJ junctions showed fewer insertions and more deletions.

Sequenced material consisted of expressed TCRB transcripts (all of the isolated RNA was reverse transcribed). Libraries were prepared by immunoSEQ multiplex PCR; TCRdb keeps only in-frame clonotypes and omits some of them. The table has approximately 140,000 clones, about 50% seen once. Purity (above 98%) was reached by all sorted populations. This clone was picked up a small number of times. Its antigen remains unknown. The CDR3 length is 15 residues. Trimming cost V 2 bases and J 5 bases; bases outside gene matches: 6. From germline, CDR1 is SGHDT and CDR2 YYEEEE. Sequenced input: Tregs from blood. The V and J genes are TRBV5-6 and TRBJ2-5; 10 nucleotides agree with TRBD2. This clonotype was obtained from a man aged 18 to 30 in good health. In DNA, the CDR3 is TGTGCCAGCAGCTTTCTACTAGCGGGACGGGAGACCCAGTACTTC. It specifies CASSFLLAGRETQYF.